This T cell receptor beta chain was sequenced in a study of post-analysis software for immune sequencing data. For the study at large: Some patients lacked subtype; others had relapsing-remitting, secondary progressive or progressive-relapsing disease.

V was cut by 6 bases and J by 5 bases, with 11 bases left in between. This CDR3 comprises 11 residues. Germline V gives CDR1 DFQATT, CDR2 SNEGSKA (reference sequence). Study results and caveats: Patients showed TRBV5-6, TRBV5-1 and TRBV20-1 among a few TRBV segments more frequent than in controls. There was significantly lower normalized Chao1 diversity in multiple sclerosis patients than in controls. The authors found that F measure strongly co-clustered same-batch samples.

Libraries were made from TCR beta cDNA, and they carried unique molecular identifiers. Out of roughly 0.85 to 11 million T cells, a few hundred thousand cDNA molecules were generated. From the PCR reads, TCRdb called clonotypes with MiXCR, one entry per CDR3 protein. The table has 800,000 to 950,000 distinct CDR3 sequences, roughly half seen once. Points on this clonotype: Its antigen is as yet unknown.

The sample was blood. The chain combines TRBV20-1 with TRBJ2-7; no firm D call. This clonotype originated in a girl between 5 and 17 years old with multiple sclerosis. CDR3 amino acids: CSAPHRDEQYF. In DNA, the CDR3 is TGCAGTGCCCCCCACCGGGACGAGCAGTACTTC.